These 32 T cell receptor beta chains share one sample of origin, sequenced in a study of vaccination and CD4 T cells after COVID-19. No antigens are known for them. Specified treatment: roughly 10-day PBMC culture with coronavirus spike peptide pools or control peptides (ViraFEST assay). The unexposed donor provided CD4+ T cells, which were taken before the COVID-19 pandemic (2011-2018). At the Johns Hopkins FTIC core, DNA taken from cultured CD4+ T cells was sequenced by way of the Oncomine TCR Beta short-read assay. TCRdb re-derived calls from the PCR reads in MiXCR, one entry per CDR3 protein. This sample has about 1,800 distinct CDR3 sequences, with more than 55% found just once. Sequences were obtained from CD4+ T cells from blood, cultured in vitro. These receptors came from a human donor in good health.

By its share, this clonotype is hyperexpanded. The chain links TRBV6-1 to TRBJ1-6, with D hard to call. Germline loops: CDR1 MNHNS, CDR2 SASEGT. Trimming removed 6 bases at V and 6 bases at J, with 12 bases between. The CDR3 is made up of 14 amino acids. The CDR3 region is CASSPGSGNSPLHF. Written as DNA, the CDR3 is TGTGCCAGCAGCCCGGGGTCGGGTAATTCACCCCTCCACTTT.

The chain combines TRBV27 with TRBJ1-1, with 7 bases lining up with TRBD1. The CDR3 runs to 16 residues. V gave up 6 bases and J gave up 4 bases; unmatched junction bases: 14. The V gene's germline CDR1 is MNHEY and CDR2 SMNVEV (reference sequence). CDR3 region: CASRPVLGGLATEAFF. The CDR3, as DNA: TGTGCCAGCAGACCCGTGTTAGGGGGCCTGGCCACTGAAGCTTTCTTT.

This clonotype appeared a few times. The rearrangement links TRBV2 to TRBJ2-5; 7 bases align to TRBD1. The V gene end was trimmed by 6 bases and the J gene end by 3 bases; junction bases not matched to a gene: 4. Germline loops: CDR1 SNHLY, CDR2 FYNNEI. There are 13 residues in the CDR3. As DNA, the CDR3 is TGTGCCAGCAGGGCTGACAGGGAAGAGACCCAGTACTTC. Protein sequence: CASRADREETQYF.

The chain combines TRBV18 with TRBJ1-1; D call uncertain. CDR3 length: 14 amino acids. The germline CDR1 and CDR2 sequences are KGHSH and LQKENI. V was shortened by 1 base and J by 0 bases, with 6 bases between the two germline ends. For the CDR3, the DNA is TGTGCCAGCTCACCACTACCAGTGAACACTGAAGCTTTCTTT. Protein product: CASSPLPVNTEAFF.

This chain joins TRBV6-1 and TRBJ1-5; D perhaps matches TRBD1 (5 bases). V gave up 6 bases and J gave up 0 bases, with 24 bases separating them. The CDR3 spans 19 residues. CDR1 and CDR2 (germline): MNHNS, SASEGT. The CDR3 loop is CASSRSGIGGKDSNQPQHF. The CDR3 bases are TGTGCCAGCAGCCGAAGTGGGATCGGGGGAAAGGATAGCAATCAGCCCCAGCATTTT.

The CDR3 DNA reads as TGCAGTGCTAGAGATGATAGGGTGGGCACAGATACGCAGTATTTT. It specifies CSARDDRVGTDTQYF. The rearrangement uses TRBV20-1 and TRBJ2-3; D gene unclear. CDR3 length: 15 residues. V lost 0 bases, J lost 1 base, and 11 bases lay in between. CDR1 and CDR2 (germline): DFQATT, SNEGSKA (reference sequence).

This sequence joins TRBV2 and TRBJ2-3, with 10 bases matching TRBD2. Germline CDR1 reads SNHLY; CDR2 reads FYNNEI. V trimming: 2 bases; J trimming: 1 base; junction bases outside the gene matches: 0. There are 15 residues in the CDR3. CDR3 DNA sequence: TGTGCCAGCAGTGAAACTAGCGGGGGCACAGATACGCAGTATTTT. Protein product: CASSETSGGTDTQYF.

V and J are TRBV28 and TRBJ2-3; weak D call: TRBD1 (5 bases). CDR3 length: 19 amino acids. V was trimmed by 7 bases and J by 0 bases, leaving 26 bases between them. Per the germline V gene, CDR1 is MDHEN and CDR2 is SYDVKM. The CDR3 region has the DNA TGTGCCAGCACCCCCCTTGCCGACTGGACACGCTCTAGCACAGATACGCAGTATTTT. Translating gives CASTPLADWTRSSTDTQYF.

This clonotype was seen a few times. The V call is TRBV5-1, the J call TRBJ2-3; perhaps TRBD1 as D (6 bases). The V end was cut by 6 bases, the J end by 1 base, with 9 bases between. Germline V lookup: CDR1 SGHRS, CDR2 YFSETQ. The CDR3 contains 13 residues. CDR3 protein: CASTPGGTDTQYF. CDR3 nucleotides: TGCGCCAGCACCCCAGGGGGCACAGATACGCAGTATTTT.

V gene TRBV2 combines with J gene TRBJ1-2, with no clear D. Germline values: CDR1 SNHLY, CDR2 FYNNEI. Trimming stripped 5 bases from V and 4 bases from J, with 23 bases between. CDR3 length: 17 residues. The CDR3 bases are TGTGCCAGCAGTACTCCCCGCAATCTAGATGATTCCTATGGCTACACCTTC. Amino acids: CASSTPRNLDDSYGYTF.

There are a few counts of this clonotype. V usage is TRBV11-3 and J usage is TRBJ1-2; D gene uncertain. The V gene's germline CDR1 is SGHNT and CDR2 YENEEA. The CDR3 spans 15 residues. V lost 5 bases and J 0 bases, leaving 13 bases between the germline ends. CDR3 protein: CASSPEAGPNYGYTF. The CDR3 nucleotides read TGTGCCAGCAGCCCAGAGGCCGGGCCTAACTATGGCTACACCTTC.

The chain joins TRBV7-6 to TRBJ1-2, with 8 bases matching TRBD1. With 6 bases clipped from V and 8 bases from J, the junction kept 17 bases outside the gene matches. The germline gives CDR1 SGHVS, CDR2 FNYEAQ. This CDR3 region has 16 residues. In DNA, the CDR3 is TGTGCCAGCAGTCAACGACCCGATGACAGGGGCGTGGGCTACACCTTC. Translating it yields CASSQRPDDRGVGYTF.

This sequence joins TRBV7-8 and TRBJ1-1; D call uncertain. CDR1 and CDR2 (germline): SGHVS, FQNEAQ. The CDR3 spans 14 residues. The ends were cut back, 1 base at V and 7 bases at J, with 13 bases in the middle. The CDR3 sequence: CASSLDGRRNEAFF. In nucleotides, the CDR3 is TGTGCCAGCAGCTTAGACGGGAGACGAAATGAAGCTTTCTTT.

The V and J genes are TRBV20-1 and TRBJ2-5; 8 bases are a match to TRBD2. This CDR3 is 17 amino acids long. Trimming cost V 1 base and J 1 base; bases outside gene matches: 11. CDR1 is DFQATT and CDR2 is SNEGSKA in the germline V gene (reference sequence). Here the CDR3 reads CSARALLAVGGQETQYF. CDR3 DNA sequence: TGCAGTGCTAGAGCTTTACTAGCGGTGGGGGGCCAAGAGACCCAGTACTTC.

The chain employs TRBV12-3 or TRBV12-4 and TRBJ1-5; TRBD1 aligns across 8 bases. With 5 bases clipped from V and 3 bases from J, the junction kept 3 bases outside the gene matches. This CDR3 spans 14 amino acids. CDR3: CASSQTGDNQPQHF. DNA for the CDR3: TGTGCCAGCAGTCAGACAGGGGACAATCAGCCCCAGCATTTT.

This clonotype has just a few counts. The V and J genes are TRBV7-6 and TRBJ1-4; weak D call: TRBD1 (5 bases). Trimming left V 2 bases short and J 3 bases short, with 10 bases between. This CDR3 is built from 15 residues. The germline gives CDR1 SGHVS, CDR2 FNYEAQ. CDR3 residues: CASSLSRAPNEKLFF. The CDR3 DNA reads TGTGCCAGCAGCTTAAGCAGGGCCCCTAATGAAAAACTGTTTTTT.

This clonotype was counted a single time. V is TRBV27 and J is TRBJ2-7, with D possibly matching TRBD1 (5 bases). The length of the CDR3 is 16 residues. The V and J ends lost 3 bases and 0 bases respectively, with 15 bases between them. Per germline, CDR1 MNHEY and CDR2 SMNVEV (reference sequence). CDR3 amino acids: CASSFGNRLSSYEQYF. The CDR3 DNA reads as TGTGCCAGCAGTTTTGGGAACAGGCTGAGCTCCTACGAGCAGTACTTC.

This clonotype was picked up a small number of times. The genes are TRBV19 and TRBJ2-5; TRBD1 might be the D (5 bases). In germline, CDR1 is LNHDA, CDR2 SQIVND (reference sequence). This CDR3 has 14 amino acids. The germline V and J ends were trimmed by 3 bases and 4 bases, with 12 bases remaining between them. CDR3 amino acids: CASSMSREGETQYF. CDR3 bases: TGTGCCAGTAGTATGAGCAGGGAAGGAGAGACCCAGTACTTC.

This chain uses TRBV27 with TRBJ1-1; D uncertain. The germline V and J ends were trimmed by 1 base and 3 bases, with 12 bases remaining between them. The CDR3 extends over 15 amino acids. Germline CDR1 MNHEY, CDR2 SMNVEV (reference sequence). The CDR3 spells CASSLLPGYYTEAFF. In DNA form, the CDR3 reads TGTGCCAGCAGTTTATTACCGGGCTATTACACTGAAGCTTTCTTT.

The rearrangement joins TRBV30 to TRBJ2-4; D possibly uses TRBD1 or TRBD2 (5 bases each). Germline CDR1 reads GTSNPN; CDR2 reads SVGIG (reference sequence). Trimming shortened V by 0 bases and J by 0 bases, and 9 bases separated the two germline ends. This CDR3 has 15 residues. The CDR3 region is CAWSVTGGAKNIQYF. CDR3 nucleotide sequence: TGTGCCTGGAGTGTCACAGGAGGAGCCAAAAACATTCAGTACTTC.

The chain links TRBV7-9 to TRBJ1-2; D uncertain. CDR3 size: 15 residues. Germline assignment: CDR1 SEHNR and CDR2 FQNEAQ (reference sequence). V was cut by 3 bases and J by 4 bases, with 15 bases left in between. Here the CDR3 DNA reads TGTGCCAGCAGCTTCTTTTCTCAGGTGGCCTATGGCTACACCTTC. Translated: CASSFFSQVAYGYTF.

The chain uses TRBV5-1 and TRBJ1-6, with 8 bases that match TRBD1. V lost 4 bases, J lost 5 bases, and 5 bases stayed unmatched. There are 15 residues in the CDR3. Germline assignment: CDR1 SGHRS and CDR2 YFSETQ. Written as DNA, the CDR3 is TGCGCCAGCAGCGCTAGGACAGGGAATAATTCACCCCTCCACTTT. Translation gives CASSARTGNNSPLHF.

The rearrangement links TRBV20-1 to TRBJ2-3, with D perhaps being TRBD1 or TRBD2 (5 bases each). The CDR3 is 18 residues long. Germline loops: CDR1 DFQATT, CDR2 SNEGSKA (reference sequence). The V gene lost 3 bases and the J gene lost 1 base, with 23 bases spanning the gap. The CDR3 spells CSASVNGYRGLRTDTQYF. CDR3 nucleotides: TGCAGTGCTAGTGTTAATGGTTACCGGGGCCTTCGCACAGATACGCAGTATTTT.

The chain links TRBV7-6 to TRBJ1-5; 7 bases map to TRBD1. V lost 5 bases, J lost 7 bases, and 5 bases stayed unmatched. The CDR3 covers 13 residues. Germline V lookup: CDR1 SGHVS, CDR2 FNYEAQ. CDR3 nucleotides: TGTGCCAGCAGCCCACAGGGGTCCCAGCCCCAGCATTTT. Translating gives CASSPQGSQPQHF.

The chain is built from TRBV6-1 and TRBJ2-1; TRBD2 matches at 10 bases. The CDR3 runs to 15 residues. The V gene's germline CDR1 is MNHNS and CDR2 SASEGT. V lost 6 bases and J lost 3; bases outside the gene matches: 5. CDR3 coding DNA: TGTGCCAGCAGCCTACTAGCGGGGTTCTACAATGAGCAGTTCTTC. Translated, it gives CASSLLAGFYNEQFF.

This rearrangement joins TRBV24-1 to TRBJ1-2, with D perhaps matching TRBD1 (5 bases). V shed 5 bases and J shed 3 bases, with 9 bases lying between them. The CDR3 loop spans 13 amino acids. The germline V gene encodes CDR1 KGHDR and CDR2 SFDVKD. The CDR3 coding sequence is TGTGCCACCAGTGTTGGGACGGACTATGGCTACACCTTC. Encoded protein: CATSVGTDYGYTF.

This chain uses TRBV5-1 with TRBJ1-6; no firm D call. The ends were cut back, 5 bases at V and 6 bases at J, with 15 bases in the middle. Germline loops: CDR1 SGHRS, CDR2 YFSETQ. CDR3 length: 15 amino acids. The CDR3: CASSPLNPLNSPLHF. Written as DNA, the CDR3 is TGCGCCAGCAGTCCACTAAATCCCCTTAATTCACCCCTCCACTTT. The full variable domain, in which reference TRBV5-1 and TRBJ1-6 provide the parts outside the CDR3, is KAGVTQTPRYLIKTRGQQVTLSCSPISGHRSVSWYQQTPGQGLQFLFEYFSETQRNKGNFPGRFSGRQFSNSRSEMNVSTLELGDSALYLCASSPLNPLNSPLHFGNGTRLTVT.

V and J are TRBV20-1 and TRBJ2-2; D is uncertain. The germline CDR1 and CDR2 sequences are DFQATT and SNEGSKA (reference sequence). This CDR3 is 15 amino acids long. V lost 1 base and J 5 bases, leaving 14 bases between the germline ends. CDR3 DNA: TGCAGTGCTAGAGTGACTCCAGAAAGTACCGGGGAGCTGTTTTTT. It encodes CSARVTPESTGELFF.

The CDR3 loop is CASSQGASGTPETQYF. The CDR3 DNA reads TGTGCCAGCAGCCAAGGTGCTAGCGGGACCCCAGAGACCCAGTACTTC. The chain recombines TRBV3-1 with TRBJ2-5; TRBD2 matches at 9 bases. V was clipped by 1 base and J by 4 bases; unmatched bases: 7. This CDR3 is 16 amino acids long. Germline V gene lookup returns CDR1 LGHDT and CDR2 YNNKEL (reference sequence).

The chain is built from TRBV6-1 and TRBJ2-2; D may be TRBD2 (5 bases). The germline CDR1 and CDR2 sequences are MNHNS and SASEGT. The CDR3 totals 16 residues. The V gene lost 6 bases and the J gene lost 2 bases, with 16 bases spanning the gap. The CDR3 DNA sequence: TGTGCCAGCAGAGCCCGGAGGACCTCTAACACCGGGGAGCTGTTTTTT. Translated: CASRARRTSNTGELFF.

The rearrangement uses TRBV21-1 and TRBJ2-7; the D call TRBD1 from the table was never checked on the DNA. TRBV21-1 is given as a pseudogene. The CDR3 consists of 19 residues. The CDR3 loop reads CASSKGGPREEGAGNEQYF. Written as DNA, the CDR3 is TGTGCCAGCAGCAAGGGGGGACCGAGGGAGGAGGGGGCCGGGAACGAGCAGTACTTC.

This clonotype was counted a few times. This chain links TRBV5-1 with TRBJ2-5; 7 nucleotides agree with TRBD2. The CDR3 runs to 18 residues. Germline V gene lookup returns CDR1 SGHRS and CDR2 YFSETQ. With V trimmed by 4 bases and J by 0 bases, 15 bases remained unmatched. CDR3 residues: CASSTPRRESGYQETQYF. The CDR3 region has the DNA TGCGCCAGCAGCACCCCCCGGCGGGAGAGTGGGTACCAAGAGACCCAGTACTTC.